This T cell receptor beta chain emerged from a study of blood T cell repertoires in COVID-19. Study information: Samples representing acute and convalescent COVID-19 were sourced from the United States, Italy and Spain.

Germline V gives CDR1 SGHRS, CDR2 YFSETQ. The V and J ends lost 0 bases and 1 base respectively, with 7 bases between them. The CDR3 is 14 residues long. Authors' methods: The authors estimated nucleated cell counts from reference gene primer amplification. Method: immunoSEQ multiplex PCR; TCRdb's copy keeps in-frame clones and lacks some. The V and J calls and the clone size are those of that table, but D and trimming were determined from the DNA. The data show around 130,000 clones, 80% to 90% seen once. This clone appeared once. Sequenced input: peripheral blood. The chain links TRBV5-1 to TRBJ2-5; D is undetermined. The clonotype originates from a human donor in a cohort sampled during active COVID-19. The DNA for the CDR3 is TGCGCCAGCAGCTTGGGGGCAGTCCAAGAGACCCAGTACTTC. Amino acid sequence: CASSLGAVQETQYF.